This T cell receptor beta chain derives from a study of shared clonotypes between healthy human individuals. Whole-study context: Donors, aged 18 to 49, were a couple of women and three men.

CDR3 length equals 16 residues. The germline V gene has CDR1 SQVTM and CDR2 ANQGSEA. Trimming cost V 0 bases and J 2 bases; bases outside gene matches: 9. As defined, naive CD8 cells were CD45RO-negative and positively selected for CCR7, with terminally differentiated effector memory CD45RA+ cells excluded. Using immunoSEQ multiplex PCR, the repertoire was profiled, and TCRdb retains in-frame clones only, with some absent. Among 1.5 million to 2.5 million clones listed, about 95% were seen once. The source of this sequence is a man aged 18 to 29 in good health. The rearrangement uses TRBV29-1 and TRBJ2-7; 8 nucleotides line up with TRBD1. Material for sequencing was naive CD8+ T cells sorted from blood. CDR3 sequence reads: CSVEESGTGITYEQYF. DNA of the CDR3: TGCAGCGTTGAAGAATCCGGGACAGGAATAACCTACGAGCAGTACTTC.